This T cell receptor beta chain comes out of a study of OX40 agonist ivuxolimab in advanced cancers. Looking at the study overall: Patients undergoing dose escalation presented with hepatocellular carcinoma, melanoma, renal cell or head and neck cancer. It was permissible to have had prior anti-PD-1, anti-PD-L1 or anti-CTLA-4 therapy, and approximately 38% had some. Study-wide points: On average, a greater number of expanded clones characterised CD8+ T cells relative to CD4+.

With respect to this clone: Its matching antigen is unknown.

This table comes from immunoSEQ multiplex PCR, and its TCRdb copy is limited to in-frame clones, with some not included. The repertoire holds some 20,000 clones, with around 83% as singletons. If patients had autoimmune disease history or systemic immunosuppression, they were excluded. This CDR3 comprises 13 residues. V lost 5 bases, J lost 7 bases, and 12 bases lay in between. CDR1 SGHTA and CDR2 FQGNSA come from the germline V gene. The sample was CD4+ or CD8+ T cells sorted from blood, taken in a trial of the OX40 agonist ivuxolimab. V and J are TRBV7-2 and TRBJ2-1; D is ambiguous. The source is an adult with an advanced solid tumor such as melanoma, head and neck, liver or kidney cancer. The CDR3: CASSLGSKNEQFF. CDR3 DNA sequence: TGTGCCAGCAGCCTAGGTAGTAAGAATGAGCAGTTCTTC. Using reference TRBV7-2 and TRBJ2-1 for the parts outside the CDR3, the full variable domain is GAGVSQSPSNKVTEKGKDVELRCDPISGHTALYWYRQSLGQGLEFLIYFQGNSAPDKSGLPSDRFSAERTGGSVSTLTIQRTQQEDSAVYLCASSLGSKNEQFFGPGTRLTVL.